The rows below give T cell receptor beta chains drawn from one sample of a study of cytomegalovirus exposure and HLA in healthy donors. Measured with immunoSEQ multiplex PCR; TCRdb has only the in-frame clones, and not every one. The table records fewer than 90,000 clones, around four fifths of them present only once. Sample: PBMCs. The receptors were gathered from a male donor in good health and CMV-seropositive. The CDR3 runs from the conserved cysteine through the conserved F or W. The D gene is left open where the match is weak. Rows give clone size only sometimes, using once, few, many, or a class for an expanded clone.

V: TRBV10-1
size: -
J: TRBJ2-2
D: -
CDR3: CASSAVGSLNTGELFF
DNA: TGCGCCAGCAGTGCAGTCGGGAGTTTGAACACCGGGGAGCTGTTTTTT

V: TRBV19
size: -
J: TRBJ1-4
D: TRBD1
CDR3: CASRIRQGEKLFF
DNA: TGTGCCAGTAGGATTCGACAGGGGGAAAAACTGTTTTTT

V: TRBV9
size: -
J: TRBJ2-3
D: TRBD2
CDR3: CASSVASGGLTDTQYF
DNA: TGTGCCAGCAGCGTAGCTAGCGGGGGTCTCACAGATACGCAGTATTTT

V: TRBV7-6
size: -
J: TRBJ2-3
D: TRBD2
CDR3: CASSSFSGTSVADTQYF
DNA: TGTGCCAGCAGCTCGTTTTCCGGGACTAGCGTGGCAGATACGCAGTATTTT

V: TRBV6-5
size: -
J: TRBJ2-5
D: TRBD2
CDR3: CASRTTSGPQETQYF
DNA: TGTGCCAGCAGGACCACTAGCGGACCCCAAGAGACCCAGTACTTC

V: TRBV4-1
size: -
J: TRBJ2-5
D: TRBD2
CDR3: CASSLGTRTSGRRIRETQYF
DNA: TGCGCCAGCAGCCTGGGGACAAGGACTAGCGGGAGAAGGATTCGAGAGACCCAGTACTTC

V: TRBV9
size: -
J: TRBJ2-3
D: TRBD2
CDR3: CASSLAGTSGSPLDTQYF
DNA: TGTGCCAGCAGCCTTGCCGGGACTAGCGGGAGCCCCCTGGATACGCAGTATTTT

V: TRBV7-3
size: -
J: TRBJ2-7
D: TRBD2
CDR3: CASSLGLAGSEQYF
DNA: TGTGCCAGCAGCTTGGGACTAGCGGGATCCGAGCAGTACTTC

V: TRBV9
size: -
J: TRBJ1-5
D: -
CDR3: CASSPGTRGQPQHF
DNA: TGTGCCAGCAGCCCTGGGACACGAGGGCAGCCCCAGCATTTT

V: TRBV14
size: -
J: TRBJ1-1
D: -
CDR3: CASSRQESGTEAFF
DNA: TGTGCCAGCAGCCGACAGGAATCGGGAACTGAAGCTTTCTTT

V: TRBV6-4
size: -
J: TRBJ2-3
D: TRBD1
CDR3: CASSEGGSTDTQYF
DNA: TGTGCCAGCAGTGAAGGGGGCAGCACAGATACGCAGTATTTT

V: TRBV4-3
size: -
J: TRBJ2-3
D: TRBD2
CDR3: CASGLAGTDTQYF
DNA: TGCGCCAGCGGATTAGCGGGAACAGATACGCAGTATTTT

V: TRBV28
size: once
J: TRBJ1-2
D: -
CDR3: CASSTLMGARYGYTF
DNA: TGTGCCAGCAGCACCCTAATGGGGGCGCGTTATGGCTACACCTTC

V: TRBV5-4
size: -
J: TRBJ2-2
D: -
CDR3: CASSLGLPNTGELFF
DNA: TGTGCCAGCAGCTTGGGACTACCCAACACCGGGGAGCTGTTTTTT

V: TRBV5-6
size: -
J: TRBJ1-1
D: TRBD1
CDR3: CASSSGQGVTEAFF
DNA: TGTGCCAGCAGTTCGGGACAGGGGGTCACTGAAGCTTTCTTT

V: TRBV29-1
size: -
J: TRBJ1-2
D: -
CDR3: CSVAVANYGYTF
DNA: TGCAGCGTTGCGGTCGCTAACTATGGCTACACCTTC

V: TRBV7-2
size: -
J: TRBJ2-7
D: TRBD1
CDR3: CASSHRGRAYEQYF
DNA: TGTGCCAGCAGCCACAGGGGGCGCGCCTACGAGCAGTACTTC

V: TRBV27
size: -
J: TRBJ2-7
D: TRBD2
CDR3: CASSPAVAGAREQYF
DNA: TGTGCCAGCAGTCCCGCTGTAGCGGGAGCTCGGGAGCAGTACTTC

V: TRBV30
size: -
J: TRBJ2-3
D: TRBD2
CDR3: CAWSLHPGTSGSTDTQYF
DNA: TGTGCCTGGAGTCTTCACCCCGGGACTAGCGGGAGCACAGATACGCAGTATTTT

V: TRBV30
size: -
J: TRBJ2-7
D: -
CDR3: CAWSVSWPEAYEQYF
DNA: TGTGCCTGGAGTGTATCTTGGCCCGAGGCCTACGAGCAGTACTTC

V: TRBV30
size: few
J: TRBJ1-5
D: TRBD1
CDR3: CAWRATGQHQPQHF
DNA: TGTGCCTGGAGGGCCACGGGACAGCATCAGCCCCAGCATTTT

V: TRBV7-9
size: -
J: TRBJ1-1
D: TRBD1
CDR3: CSSSLDGAGGSTEAFF
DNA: TGTTCCAGCAGCTTAGATGGGGCAGGGGGATCCACTGAAGCTTTCTTT

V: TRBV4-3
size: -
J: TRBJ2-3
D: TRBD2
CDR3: CASSHHTSGRQDTQYF
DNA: TGCGCCAGCAGCCATCACACTAGCGGGAGACAAGATACGCAGTATTTT

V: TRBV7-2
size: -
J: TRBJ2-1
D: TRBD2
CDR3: CASSLETILAGVYNEQFF
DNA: TGTGCCAGCAGCTTAGAGACCATACTAGCGGGAGTTTACAATGAGCAGTTCTTC

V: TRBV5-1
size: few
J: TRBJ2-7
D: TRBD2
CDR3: CASSSGTSGTAYEQYF
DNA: TGCGCCAGCAGCTCAGGGACTAGCGGCACAGCCTACGAGCAGTACTTC

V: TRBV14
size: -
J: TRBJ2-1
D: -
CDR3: CASSQGGAAYNEQFF
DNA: TGTGCCAGCAGCCAAGGAGGCGCCGCCTACAATGAGCAGTTCTTC

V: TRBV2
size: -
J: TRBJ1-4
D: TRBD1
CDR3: CASRAYRGTNEKLFF
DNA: TGTGCCAGCAGGGCGTACAGGGGAACTAATGAAAAACTGTTTTTT

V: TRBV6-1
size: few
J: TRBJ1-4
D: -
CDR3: CASSVGRGPRNEKLFF
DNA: TGTGCCAGCAGTGTAGGCAGGGGACCCCGAAATGAAAAACTGTTTTTT

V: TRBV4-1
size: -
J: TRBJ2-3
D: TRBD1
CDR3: CASSDYRGDSTDTQYF
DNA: TGCGCCAGCAGCGACTACAGGGGGGATAGCACAGATACGCAGTATTTT

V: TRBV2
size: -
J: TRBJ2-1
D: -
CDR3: CASSDRVSGPIYYNEQFF
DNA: TGTGCCAGCAGTGATAGGGTTAGCGGACCAATTTATTACAATGAGCAGTTCTTC

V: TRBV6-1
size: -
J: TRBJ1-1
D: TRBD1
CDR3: CASSEAVPGQARNTEAFF
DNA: TGTGCCAGCAGTGAAGCTGTCCCGGGACAGGCCCGGAACACTGAAGCTTTCTTT

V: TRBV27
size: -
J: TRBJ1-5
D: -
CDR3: CASSLSGGTTTPQHF
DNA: TGTGCCAGCAGTTTATCGGGGGGGACGACGACGCCCCAGCATTTT

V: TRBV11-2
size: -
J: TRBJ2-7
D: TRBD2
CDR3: CASSLALAGAEQYF
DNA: TGTGCCAGCAGCTTAGCCCTAGCGGGAGCTGAGCAGTACTTC

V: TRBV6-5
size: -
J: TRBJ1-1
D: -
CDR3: CASSYTSRGGNTEAFF
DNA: TGTGCCAGCAGTTACACCTCGAGGGGGGGGAACACTGAAGCTTTCTTT

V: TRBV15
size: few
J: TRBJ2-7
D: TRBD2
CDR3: CATSRGMIAGIEQYF
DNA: TGTGCCACCAGCAGGGGCATGATAGCGGGAATCGAGCAGTACTTC

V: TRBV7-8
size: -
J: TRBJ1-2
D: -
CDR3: CASSLKGLGGYTF
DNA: TGTGCCAGCAGCTTGAAGGGGTTGGGCGGCTACACCTTC

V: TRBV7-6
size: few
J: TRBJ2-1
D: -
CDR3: CASSSPRDSYNEQFF
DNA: TGTGCCAGCAGCTCTCCCCGGGACTCCTACAATGAGCAGTTCTTC

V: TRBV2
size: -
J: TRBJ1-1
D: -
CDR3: CASKIGRNTEAFF
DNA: TGTGCCAGCAAAATCGGGAGAAACACTGAAGCTTTCTTT

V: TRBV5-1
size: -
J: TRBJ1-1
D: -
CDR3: CASSLAADSGAVLF
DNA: TGCGCCAGCAGCTTGGCGGCCGACTCAGGGGCCGTATTATTT

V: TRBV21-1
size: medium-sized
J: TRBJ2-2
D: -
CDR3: CACPRISPGQGPPAGELFF
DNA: TGTGCCTGCCCCCGTATTTCACCGGGACAGGGGCCCCCCGCCGGGGAGCTGTTTTTT

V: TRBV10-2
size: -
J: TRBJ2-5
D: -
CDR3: CASSESNREETQYF
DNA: TGCGCCAGCAGTGAGTCGAACAGGGAAGAGACCCAGTACTTC

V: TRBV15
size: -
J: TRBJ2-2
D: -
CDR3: CATSRDERMNTGELFF
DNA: TGTGCCACCAGCAGAGATGAGCGGATGAACACCGGGGAGCTGTTTTTT

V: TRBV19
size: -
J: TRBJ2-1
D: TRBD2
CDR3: CASSIGGLAGDLGGQFF
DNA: TGTGCCAGTAGTATTGGGGGTCTAGCGGGAGATTTAGGAGGGCAGTTCTTC

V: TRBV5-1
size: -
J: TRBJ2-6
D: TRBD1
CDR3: CASSLEGQGAYGANVLTF
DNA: TGCGCCAGCAGCTTGGAGGGACAGGGGGCTTATGGGGCCAACGTCCTGACTTTC

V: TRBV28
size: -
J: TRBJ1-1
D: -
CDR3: CASGSGGAIEAFF
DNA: TGTGCCAGCGGGTCGGGCGGGGCAATTGAAGCTTTCTTT